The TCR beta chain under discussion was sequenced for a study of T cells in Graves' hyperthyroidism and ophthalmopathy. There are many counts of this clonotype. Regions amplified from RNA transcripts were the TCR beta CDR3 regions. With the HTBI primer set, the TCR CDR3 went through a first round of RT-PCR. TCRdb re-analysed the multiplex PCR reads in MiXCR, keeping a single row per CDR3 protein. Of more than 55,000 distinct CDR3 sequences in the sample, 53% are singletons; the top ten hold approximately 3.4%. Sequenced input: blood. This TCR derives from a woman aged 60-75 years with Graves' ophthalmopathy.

The CDR3 sequence: CASSAGRASYEQYF. CDR3 bases: TGTGCCAGCAGCGCCGGCAGGGCCTCCTACGAGCAGTACTTC. The gene calls are TRBV9 and TRBJ2-7; possible D gene TRBD1, 5 bases. This CDR3 comprises 14 residues. Deletions cut 3 bases from V and 0 bases from J, with 10 bases between. The V gene's germline CDR1 is SGDLS and CDR2 YYNGEE.